Sequencing of this TCR beta chain was carried out in a study of T cells expressing NK-cell markers. For the study at large: Sequencing covered eight donors, seven HCMV-seropositive and one seronegative. Notes on the study in general: Of CD8+ T cells, about 1.0-8% belonged to dominant NKG2C+ clonotypes in 5 to 7 donors. The CD3+CD56-NKG2C+ fraction of several donors was also led by these clonotypes.

The CDR3 runs to 16 residues. To note about this clonotype: Antigen: not known.

From the 5' RACE reads, TCRdb lists one entry per CDR3 protein and no DNA. The sample has about 400,000 distinct CDR3 sequences, and its top ten clones hold about 10%. The clonotype comes from a woman between 45 and 60 years old in good health. This chain links TRBV12-3 or TRBV12-4 with TRBJ2-5; TCRdb picks TRBD1, but there is no DNA to check that call. The sample taken for sequencing was blood T cells: a sorted CD56 or NKG2C T cell subset, CD4+ or CD8+ T cells, or bulk PBMC T cells (not recorded which). This CDR3 reads CASSFAPVRGEETQYF.